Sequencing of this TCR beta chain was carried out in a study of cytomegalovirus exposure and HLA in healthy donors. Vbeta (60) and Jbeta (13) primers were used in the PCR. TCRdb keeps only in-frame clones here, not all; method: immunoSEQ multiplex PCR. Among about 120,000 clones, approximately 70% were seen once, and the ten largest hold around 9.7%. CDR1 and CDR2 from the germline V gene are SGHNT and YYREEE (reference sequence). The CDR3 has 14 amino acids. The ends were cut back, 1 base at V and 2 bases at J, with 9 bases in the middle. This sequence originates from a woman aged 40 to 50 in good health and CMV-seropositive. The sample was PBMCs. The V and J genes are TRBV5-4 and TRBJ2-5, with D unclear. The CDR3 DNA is TGTGCCAGCAGCTTGAAGAACAGACAAGAGACCCAGTACTTC. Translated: CASSLKNRQETQYF.